This T cell receptor (beta chain) derives from a study of blood T cell repertoires in COVID-19. Study in general: PBMCs, B-cell-depleted T cells, or T cells provided the cDNA or gDNA that made up the material.

In the authors' methods: The assay estimated nucleated cells by amplifying reference gene primers. TCRdb keeps only in-frame clones here, not all; method: immunoSEQ multiplex PCR. V and J calls and clone size are copied from that table; D and trimming were computed from the DNA. This table has approximately 200,000 clones, about 87% appearing once. This CDR3 is built from 14 residues. In germline, CDR1 is LNHDA, CDR2 SQIVND (reference sequence). V lost 0 bases and J 4 bases, leaving 7 bases between the germline ends. The chain has TRBV19 and TRBJ1-5, with unresolved D. This clonotype was obtained from a man aged 30 to 39 who had recovered from COVID-19. Sequenced input: PBMCs or T cells enriched from blood (not recorded which). CDR3: CASSIDGRNQPQHF. CDR3 DNA sequence: TGTGCCAGTAGTATAGACGGGAGAAATCAGCCCCAGCATTTT.